The rows below give T cell receptor beta chains drawn from one sample of a study of regulatory T cells in long-lasting Graves disease. TCRdb re-called the multiplex PCR reads with MiXCR, one entry per CDR3 protein. The sample has 400,000 to 500,000 distinct CDR3 sequences, 15% seen once; the top ten hold approximately 7.8%. The same data also contributed to another study, on T cells in Graves' hyperthyroidism and ophthalmopathy.

Specimen: peripheral blood mononuclear cells (PBMCs), collected at new diagnosis, from a patient treated with antithyroid drugs. These receptors all come from a woman aged 35 to 49 with Graves disease. CDR3s include the opening cysteine and the closing phenylalanine or tryptophan. The D gene is left open where the match is weak. Size is omitted from some rows. Given values are once, few, many or a class for expanded clones.

J: TRBJ2-1
D: TRBD2
size: .
V: TRBV9
DNA: TGTGCCAGCAGCGAGGGAGCGGGAGAGAACAATGAGCAGTTCTTC
CDR3: CASSEGAGENNEQFF

J: TRBJ1-1
D: .
size: few
V: TRBV4-1
DNA: TGCGCCAGCAGCCAAGATCTATGGGGGTTTGCTTTCTTT
CDR3: CASSQDLWGFAFF

J: TRBJ2-2
D: .
size: many
V: TRBV28
DNA: TGTGCCAGCCGTGACTCCACCGCAGCCGGGGAGCTGTTTTTT
CDR3: CASRDSTAAGELFF

J: TRBJ1-1
D: TRBD1
size: many
V: TRBV30
DNA: TGTGCCTGGCTGACCCGGGACAGGGAGAACACTGAAGCTTTCTTT
CDR3: CAWLTRDRENTEAFF

J: TRBJ2-2
D: .
size: many
V: TRBV30
DNA: TGTGCCTGGAGTGACGACGGGACCGGGGAGCTGTTTTTT
CDR3: CAWSDDGTGELFF

J: TRBJ2-2
D: .
size: many
V: TRBV18
DNA: TGTGCCAGCTCACCACCTCACATCGGGGTCAAACAGACCGGGGAGCTGTTTTTT
CDR3: CASSPPHIGVKQTGELFF

J: TRBJ2-1
D: TRBD2
size: few
V: TRBV6-2/TRBV6-3
DNA: TGTGCCAGCAGTACCCGGACTAGCGGGAAATTATGGAATGAGCAGTTCTTC
CDR3: CASSTRTSGKLWNEQFF

J: TRBJ2-3
D: TRBD2
size: many
V: TRBV9
DNA: TGTGCCAGCAGCGTAACGAGACTAGCGGGAGATACGCAGTATTTT
CDR3: CASSVTRLAGDTQYF

J: TRBJ1-5
D: .
size: .
V: TRBV27
DNA: TGTGCCAGCAGTTTGGGAGCCGAGGGTCAGCCCCAGCATTTT
CDR3: CASSLGAEGQPQHF

J: TRBJ2-7
D: .
size: many
V: TRBV2
DNA: TGTGCCAGCAGGAGCTCCTACGAGCAGTACTTC
CDR3: CASRSSYEQYF

J: TRBJ2-5
D: .
size: many
V: TRBV11-2
DNA: TGTGCCAGCAGCCAGGTTACGGTATCGGAAGAGACCCAGTACTTC
CDR3: CASSQVTVSEETQYF

J: TRBJ1-3
D: .
size: .
V: TRBV6-2/TRBV6-3
DNA: TGTGCCAGCAGTTACTCTCCGGAAACCCGCTCTGGAAACACCATATATTTT
CDR3: CASSYSPETRSGNTIYF

J: TRBJ2-3
D: TRBD2
size: many
V: TRBV27
DNA: TGTGCCAGCAGTTTCACTAGCGGGAATTTGGTAGATACGCAGTATTTT
CDR3: CASSFTSGNLVDTQYF

J: TRBJ2-3
D: .
size: many
V: TRBV7-9
DNA: TGTGCCAGCAGCTTAGATGTGGGCGCGGATACGCAGTATTTT
CDR3: CASSLDVGADTQYF

J: TRBJ1-2
D: .
size: few
V: TRBV29-1
DNA: TGCAGCGTTTGGGGGACGGATGGCTACACCTTC
CDR3: CSVWGTDGYTF

J: TRBJ2-5
D: TRBD1
size: many
V: TRBV6-5
DNA: TGTGCCAGCAGTTACCCCGGGACAGGGGCCCAAGAGACCCAGTACTTC
CDR3: CASSYPGTGAQETQYF

J: TRBJ2-7
D: .
size: many
V: TRBV30
DNA: TGTGCCTGGAGACGTGGTAACACCTACGAGCAGTACTTC
CDR3: CAWRRGNTYEQYF

J: TRBJ2-7
D: .
size: many
V: TRBV12-3/TRBV12-4
DNA: TGTGCCAGCAGTCCCTCGGAATACGAGCAGTACTTC
CDR3: CASSPSEYEQYF

J: TRBJ1-1
D: .
size: many
V: TRBV12-3/TRBV12-4
DNA: TGTGCCAGCAGCACTCCAGGGACCTTTAACACTGAAGCTTTCTTT
CDR3: CASSTPGTFNTEAFF

J: TRBJ1-4
D: .
size: many
V: TRBV28
DNA: TGTGCCAGCAGTAGTAATGAAAAACTGTTTTTT
CDR3: CASSSNEKLFF

J: TRBJ2-2
D: TRBD1
size: many
V: TRBV27
DNA: TGTGCCAGCAGTCTGACAGGGATTGCCGGGGAGCTGTTTTTT
CDR3: CASSLTGIAGELFF

J: TRBJ2-1
D: TRBD2
size: few
V: TRBV9
DNA: TGTGCCAGCAGCGCTCCCGGGACTAGCAGCTACAATGAGCAGTTCTTC
CDR3: CASSAPGTSSYNEQFF

J: TRBJ2-1
D: TRBD2
size: many
V: TRBV28
DNA: TGTGCCAGCACCTCCCGGGGGGAACACTACAATGAGCAGTTCTTC
CDR3: CASTSRGEHYNEQFF

J: TRBJ1-4
D: TRBD1
size: few
V: TRBV20-1
DNA: TGCAGTGCTAGAGTAGGAGGGGGCGCGGAAAAACTGTTTTTT
CDR3: CSARVGGGAEKLFF

J: TRBJ1-2
D: .
size: many
V: TRBV5-1
DNA: TGCGCCAGCAGCTTAGATACAGGGAACTATGGCTACACCTTC
CDR3: CASSLDTGNYGYTF

J: TRBJ2-3
D: TRBD2
size: many
V: TRBV9
DNA: TGTGCCAGCAGCGTAGAGGGGACTAGCGGGAGTGCCACAGATACGCAGTATTTT
CDR3: CASSVEGTSGSATDTQYF

J: TRBJ1-1
D: .
size: many
V: TRBV3-1
DNA: TGTGCCAGCAGCCAAGTTACAGGAAACACTGAAGCTTTCTTT
CDR3: CASSQVTGNTEAFF

J: TRBJ2-7
D: TRBD1
size: many
V: TRBV28
DNA: TGTGCCAGCAGACGGGACAGGGACTACTACGAGCAGTACTTC
CDR3: CASRRDRDYYEQYF

J: TRBJ2-7
D: .
size: many
V: TRBV28
DNA: TGTGCCAGCAGTCCCCTCCCAGGGGTTGGGACCTACGAGCAGTACTTC
CDR3: CASSPLPGVGTYEQYF

J: TRBJ2-1
D: .
size: many
V: TRBV2
DNA: TGTGCCAGCAGTGAACAGGGGCGCAGGAATGAGCAGTTCTTC
CDR3: CASSEQGRRNEQFF

J: TRBJ1-4
D: .
size: few
V: TRBV19
DNA: TGTGCCAGTACCGGGACTGCAACTAATGAAAAACTGTTTTTT
CDR3: CASTGTATNEKLFF

J: TRBJ2-3
D: .
size: few
V: TRBV19
DNA: TGTGCCAGTAGTACGGCGGGGAAAGATACGCAGTATTTT
CDR3: CASSTAGKDTQYF

J: TRBJ2-2
D: .
size: many
V: TRBV7-9
DNA: TGTGCCAGCAGCTTGACGGGTGCGAACACCGGGGAGCTGTTTTTT
CDR3: CASSLTGANTGELFF

J: TRBJ2-1
D: .
size: few
V: TRBV20-1
DNA: TGCAGTGCTAGAGGAAGCGGTCGCTCCTACAATGAGCAGTTCTTC
CDR3: CSARGSGRSYNEQFF

J: TRBJ2-5
D: .
size: many
V: TRBV7-2
DNA: TGTGCCAGCAGCTTAGTAGTTTCAGGGGCAGAGACCCAGTACTTC
CDR3: CASSLVVSGAETQYF

J: TRBJ2-7
D: TRBD2
size: many
V: TRBV7-9
DNA: TGTGCCAGCAGCTTAGGGACTAGCGGGAGTTCCTACGAGCAGTACTTC
CDR3: CASSLGTSGSSYEQYF

J: TRBJ1-6
D: .
size: many
V: TRBV5-1
DNA: TGCGCCAGCAGCCTGCTAGATAATTCACCCCTCCACTTT
CDR3: CASSLLDNSPLHF

J: TRBJ2-2
D: .
size: few
V: TRBV28
DNA: TGTGCCAGCAGTTTCCGGGACGGGACTCACCAGAGGACCGGGGAGCTGTTTTTT
CDR3: CASSFRDGTHQRTGELFF

J: TRBJ2-7
D: .
size: many
V: TRBV12-3/TRBV12-4
DNA: TGTGCCAGCAGTTACATCTTGGGGGCTCGTGAGCAGTACTTC
CDR3: CASSYILGAREQYF

J: TRBJ2-5
D: TRBD1
size: many
V: TRBV19
DNA: TGTGCCAGTAGTTTACCGGGACAGATTAACCAAGAGACCCAGTACTTC
CDR3: CASSLPGQINQETQYF

J: TRBJ2-3
D: TRBD1
size: .
V: TRBV11-2
DNA: TGTGCCAGCAGCCTTGGACAGGGTGGTGTGGATACGCAGTATTTT
CDR3: CASSLGQGGVDTQYF

J: TRBJ2-1
D: .
size: many
V: TRBV11-2
DNA: TGTGCCAGCAGCCCTCCAAATAAGGGCGGCAATGAGCAGTTCTTC
CDR3: CASSPPNKGGNEQFF

J: TRBJ1-2
D: .
size: many
V: TRBV12-3/TRBV12-4
DNA: TGTGCCAGCAGTTTAGCCAGGACGTCCTATGGCTACACCTTC
CDR3: CASSLARTSYGYTF

J: TRBJ1-2
D: TRBD1
size: many
V: TRBV9
DNA: TGTGCCAGCAGCCGAACCAAGATTACGACAGGGTACTATGGCTACACCTTC
CDR3: CASSRTKITTGYYGYTF

J: TRBJ2-7
D: TRBD2
size: many
V: TRBV6-2/TRBV6-3
DNA: TGTGCCAGCAGTTACAAGGTCGGGGGGAACTTCTACGAGCAGTACTTC
CDR3: CASSYKVGGNFYEQYF

J: TRBJ2-7
D: TRBD2
size: many
V: TRBV7-8
DNA: TGTGCCAGCAGCCCTCAACGGACTAGCGGATACGAGCAGTACTTC
CDR3: CASSPQRTSGYEQYF

J: TRBJ1-5
D: .
size: .
V: TRBV5-5
DNA: TGTGCCAGCAGCTTGGTTACGGGACCCAATCAGCCCCAGCATTTT
CDR3: CASSLVTGPNQPQHF

J: TRBJ2-2
D: .
size: many
V: TRBV7-9
DNA: TGTGCCAGCAGCCGACGGGGTTTGGACACCGGGGAGCTGTTTTTT
CDR3: CASSRRGLDTGELFF

J: TRBJ1-2
D: .
size: many
V: TRBV7-2
DNA: TGTGCCAGCAGCTTAGCGGTTGGGGGCTACACCTTC
CDR3: CASSLAVGGYTF

J: TRBJ2-5
D: .
size: .
V: TRBV19
DNA: TGTGCCAGTAGCATGGGGGGGGCAGTGGAGACCCAGTACTTC
CDR3: CASSMGGAVETQYF

J: TRBJ2-7
D: .
size: .
V: TRBV15
DNA: TGTGCCACCAGCAGAGATATGGGTTACCAAACCTACGAGCAGTACTTC
CDR3: CATSRDMGYQTYEQYF

J: TRBJ2-5
D: .
size: many
V: TRBV12-3/TRBV12-4
DNA: TGTGCCAGCAGTCTGAGGGGATTTTGGGGACAAGAGACCCAGTACTTC
CDR3: CASSLRGFWGQETQYF

J: TRBJ1-4
D: .
size: many
V: TRBV6-1
DNA: TGTGCCAGCAGTGAAGGTGTGGGGATGATTAATGAAAAACTGTTTTTT
CDR3: CASSEGVGMINEKLFF

J: TRBJ2-7
D: TRBD1
size: many
V: TRBV12-3/TRBV12-4
DNA: TGTGCCAGCAGTTTAGGTACGACAGGGGGCTCCGAGCAGTACTTC
CDR3: CASSLGTTGGSEQYF

J: TRBJ2-5
D: .
size: many
V: TRBV12-3/TRBV12-4
DNA: TGTGCCAGCAGTTTAGCAGGGGCCACGGAGACCCAGTACTTC
CDR3: CASSLAGATETQYF

J: TRBJ2-7
D: .
size: many
V: TRBV11-2
DNA: TGTGCCAGCAGCTCATTCACTAGTGGGTCCGAGCAGTACTTC
CDR3: CASSSFTSGSEQYF

J: TRBJ2-7
D: TRBD1
size: many
V: TRBV11-3
DNA: TGTGCCAGCAGCCCCAGGACAGGGAAAGGAGAGCAGTACTTC
CDR3: CASSPRTGKGEQYF